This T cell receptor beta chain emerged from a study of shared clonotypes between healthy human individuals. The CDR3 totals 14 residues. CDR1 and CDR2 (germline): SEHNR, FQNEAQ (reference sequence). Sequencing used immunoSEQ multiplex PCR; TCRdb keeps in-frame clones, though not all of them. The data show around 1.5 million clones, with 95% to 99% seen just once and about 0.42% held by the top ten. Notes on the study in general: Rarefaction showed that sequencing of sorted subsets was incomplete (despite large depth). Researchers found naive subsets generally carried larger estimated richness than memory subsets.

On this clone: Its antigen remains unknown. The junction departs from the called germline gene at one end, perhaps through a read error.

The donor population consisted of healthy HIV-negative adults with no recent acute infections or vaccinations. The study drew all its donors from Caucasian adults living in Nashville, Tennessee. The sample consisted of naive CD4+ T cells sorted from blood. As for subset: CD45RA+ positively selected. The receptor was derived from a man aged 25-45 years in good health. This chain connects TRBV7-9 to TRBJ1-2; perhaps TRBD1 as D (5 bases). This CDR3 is CASSFQGPSGGYTF. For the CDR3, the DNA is TGTGCCAGCAGCTTCCAGGGACCCTCTGGTGGCTATACCTTC.